The 27 T cell receptor beta chains below come from one sample, sequenced in a study of shared clonotypes between healthy human individuals. Profiling relied on immunoSEQ multiplex PCR, and the TCRdb table lists in-frame clones only, not all of them. The data hold more than 2,000,000 clones, with more than 80% observed a single time. The specimen was naive CD4+ T cells sorted from blood. Subset of the sample: CD45RA+ positively selected. The source is a man between 18 and 29 years old in good health.

The chain employs TRBV5-1 and TRBJ2-5, with TRBD1 identical over 7 bases. The CDR3 runs to 15 residues. The junction had 5 bases not matched to a gene; V was cut back by 0 bases and J by 3 bases. The germline V gene has CDR1 SGHRS and CDR2 YFSETQ. The CDR3 region is CASSLAGQGEETQYF. The DNA of the CDR3 is TGCGCCAGCAGCTTGGCCGGGCAGGGGGAAGAGACCCAGTACTTC.

The chain carries TRBV11-3 and TRBJ1-1, with unresolved D. V lost 5 bases, J lost 1 base, and 14 bases lay in between. The germline V gene has CDR1 SGHNT and CDR2 YENEEA. This CDR3 is built from 15 residues. CDR3 bases: TGTGCCAGCAGCCAGGACGGGCGGCCGAACACTGAAGCTTTCTTT. This translates into CASSQDGRPNTEAFF.

The chain recombines TRBV28 with TRBJ1-1; D remains ambiguous. Germline loops: CDR1 MDHEN, CDR2 SYDVKM. The ends were cut back, 6 bases at V and 7 bases at J, with 12 bases in the middle. The CDR3 spans 12 residues. The CDR3 loop is CASRLRSFEAFF. CDR3 coding DNA: TGTGCCAGCAGGCTGAGATCATTTGAAGCTTTCTTT.

This chain joins TRBV5-4 and TRBJ1-2; no reliable D call. The germline V gene encodes CDR1 SGHNT and CDR2 YYREEE (reference sequence). V was cut by 3 bases and J by 0 bases, with 12 bases left in between. This CDR3 contains 15 residues. Here the CDR3 DNA reads TGTGCCAGCAGCTCTAAGGGTGGCCCTAACTATGGCTACACCTTC. It specifies CASSSKGGPNYGYTF.

The chain carries TRBV28 and TRBJ2-7, with TRBD1 matching 9 bases. Germline-derived CDR1 and CDR2 are MDHEN and SYDVKM. After removal of 2 bases from V and 2 bases from J, the junction contained 4 bases not matched to a gene. The CDR3 is made up of 15 amino acids. The CDR3 DNA is TGTGCCAGCAGTTTACACAGGGGGCCCCCCTACGAGCAGTACTTC. Its protein is CASSLHRGPPYEQYF. The whole variable domain, remainder taken from reference TRBV28 and TRBJ2-7, is DVKVTQSSRYLVKRTGEKVFLECVQDMDHENMFWYRQDPGLGLRLIYFSYDVKMKEKGDIPEGYSVSREKKERFSLILESASTNQTSMYLCASSLHRGPPYEQYFGPGTRLTVT.

In its sample, this clone was seen once. Within the sample, other DNA sequences also encode this same CDR3. CDR3 loop: CASSSTGGNTEAFF. The CDR3 nucleotides are TGTGCCAGCAGCTCGACAGGGGGAAACACTGAAGCTTTCTTT. The gene calls are TRBV7-9 and TRBJ1-1, with TRBD1 identical over 9 bases. The trim removed 4 bases at V and 2 bases at J, leaving 2 bases unmatched. The germline CDR1 and CDR2 sequences are SEHNR and FQNEAQ (reference sequence). This CDR3 contains 14 residues.

The chain links TRBV11-2 to TRBJ1-2; no definite D call. The CDR3 totals 14 residues. Per germline, CDR1 SGHAT and CDR2 FQNNGV. Deletions cut 5 bases from V and 2 bases from J, with 12 bases between. CDR3 loop: CASSRAGQNYGYTF. The CDR3, as DNA: TGTGCCAGCAGCCGGGCGGGTCAAAACTATGGCTACACCTTC.

The chain is built from TRBV6-6 and TRBJ2-5; possible D gene TRBD1, 6 bases. The V end was cut by 6 bases, the J end by 1 base, with 12 bases between. The CDR3 length is 14 residues. CDR1 is MNHNY and CDR2 is SVGAGI in the germline V gene (reference sequence). DNA of the CDR3: TGTGCCAGCAGCATACAAGGGGGCCAAGAGACCCAGTACTTC. Amino acids: CASSIQGGQETQYF.

The chain couples TRBV25-1 to TRBJ1-4, with D possibly being TRBD1 (5 bases). The V end lost 5 bases, the J end lost 0 bases, and 13 bases lay between the germline ends. The CDR3 totals 16 residues. Looked up from germline, CDR1 is MGHDK and CDR2 is SYGVNS. The CDR3 DNA follows: TGTGCCAGCAGTCCCGGGCAGGGAGCAACTAATGAAAAACTGTTTTTT. As protein: CASSPGQGATNEKLFF. Supplemented by reference TRBV25-1 and TRBJ1-4, the full variable domain reads EADIYQTPRYLVIGTGKKITLECSQTMGHDKMYWYQQDPGMELHLIHYSYGVNSTEKGDLSSESTVSRIRTEHFPLTLESARPSHTSQYLCASSPGQGATNEKLFFGSGTQLSVL.

V is TRBV18 and J is TRBJ1-1; 9 bases line up with TRBD1. CDR1 KGHSH and CDR2 LQKENI come from the germline V gene. This CDR3 has 15 residues. J gave up 4 bases and V 6 bases, and 9 bases lay outside the gene matches. CDR3 bases: TGTGCCAGCTCTCCTTCCCGGGACAGGGTCACTGAAGCTTTCTTT. Translated: CASSPSRDRVTEAFF.

This clone was observed a single time. Different DNA sequences within this sample yield the same CDR3. This sequence joins TRBV7-2 and TRBJ2-7; D gene ambiguous. The CDR3 is made up of 11 amino acids. Germline assignment: CDR1 SGHTA and CDR2 FQGNSA. Deletions cut 4 bases from V and 4 bases from J, with 5 bases between. DNA for the CDR3: TGTGCCAGCAGCTCAGCTTACGAGCAGTACTTC. It translates to CASSSAYEQYF.

The rearrangement links TRBV10-1 to TRBJ2-1, with a possible D match to TRBD2 (5 bases). The CDR3 covers 16 residues. CDR1 is WNHNN and CDR2 is SYGVQD in the germline V gene (reference sequence). With 2 bases removed from V and 9 bases from J, the gap between germline ends came to 20 bases. This CDR3 is CASSEQSSPPRGEQFF. The DNA of the CDR3 is TGCGCCAGCAGTGAGCAGAGCTCCCCCCCCCGGGGTGAGCAGTTCTTC.

The chain employs TRBV2 and TRBJ2-3; a possible D gene is TRBD2 (6 bases). CDR1 and CDR2 from the germline V gene are SNHLY and FYNNEI. V was shortened by 7 bases and J by 1 base, with 12 bases between the two germline ends. This CDR3 comprises 14 residues. In DNA form, the CDR3 reads TGTGCCAGCAAGGAGGGGTGGGGCACAGATACGCAGTATTTT. Residues: CASKEGWGTDTQYF.

The rearrangement joins TRBV30 to TRBJ2-7; D may match TRBD1 or TRBD2 (5 bases each). V dropped 7 bases and J dropped 3 bases, with 13 bases sitting between them. This CDR3 is 12 amino acids long. Germline V gives CDR1 GTSNPN, CDR2 SVGIG (reference sequence). As DNA, the CDR3 is TGTGCCTTGGGACCGAGGATCTACGAGCAGTACTTC. Protein sequence: CALGPRIYEQYF.

This clone was seen only once. V gene TRBV28 combines with J gene TRBJ2-4; 7 nucleotides agree with TRBD1. The length of the CDR3 is 18 residues. V was clipped by 8 bases and J by 0 bases; unmatched bases: 16. The germline CDR1 and CDR2 sequences are MDHEN and SYDVKM. DNA of the CDR3: TGTGCCAGCCTTCCAGACACCACAGGGGCCTTAGCCAAAAACATTCAGTACTTC. Its protein product is CASLPDTTGALAKNIQYF.

The rearrangement uses TRBV5-8 and TRBJ2-6, with D tentatively TRBD2 (6 bases). Per the germline V gene, CDR1 is SGHTS and CDR2 is YDEGEE. This CDR3 spans 15 amino acids. V was clipped by 3 bases and J by 1 base, with 8 bases between them. As DNA, the CDR3 is TGTGCCAGCAGCTCGGGGGTTTCTGGGGCCAACGTCCTGACTTTC. Its protein is CASSSGVSGANVLTF.

In the case of this clone: Other DNA sequences in the sample encode the same CDR3. The chain carries TRBV19 and TRBJ2-7, with D possibly TRBD2 on 5 matching bases. Trimming pared 3 bases from V and 5 bases from J, leaving 11 bases between. The germline gives CDR1 LNHDA, CDR2 SQIVND (reference sequence). This CDR3 contains 13 residues. CDR3 protein: CASSIVSGNEQYF. The CDR3 nucleotides read TGTGCCAGTAGTATTGTATCGGGGAACGAGCAGTACTTC.

The CDR3 DNA reads as TGCGCCAGCAGCCAACGATGGGACAGTGGGACCCAGTACTTC. This encodes CASSQRWDSGTQYF. The gene calls are TRBV4-3 and TRBJ2-5; 7 nucleotides agree with TRBD1. Germline V gene data show CDR1 as LGHNA and CDR2 as YSLEER. The CDR3 sequence is 14 residues long. With 2 bases clipped from V and 7 bases from J, the junction kept 7 bases outside the gene matches.

The V call is TRBV4-1, the J call TRBJ2-1; D might be TRBD1 (5 bases). This CDR3 has 16 residues. Trimming pared 6 bases from V and 2 bases from J, leaving 17 bases between. Germline lookup yields CDR1 MGHRA and CDR2 YSYEKL. This CDR3 reads CASRGRTQGTYNEQFF. The CDR3 DNA sequence: TGCGCCAGCAGGGGAAGGACGCAGGGTACCTACAATGAGCAGTTCTTC.

The V gene is TRBV5-4, the J gene TRBJ2-7; D may be TRBD1 or TRBD2 (5 bases each). Germline-derived CDR1 and CDR2 are SGHNT and YYREEE (reference sequence). Trimming took 0 bases from V and 5 from J, leaving 15 bases between them. The CDR3 runs 15 residues. CDR3 residues: CASSLGTLPGDEQYF. CDR3 coding DNA: TGTGCCAGCAGCTTGGGGACACTCCCCGGGGACGAGCAGTACTTC. The whole variable domain, filled in from reference TRBV5-4 and TRBJ2-7, reads ETGVTQSPTHLIKTRGQQVTLRCSSQSGHNTVSWYQQALGQGPQFIFQYYREEENGRGNFPPRFSGLQFPNYSSELNVNALELDDSALYLCASSLGTLPGDEQYFGPGTRLTVT.

The V gene is TRBV18, the J gene TRBJ2-2; maybe TRBD2 (7 bases). The CDR3 contains 16 residues. Trimming took off 3 bases at V and 2 bases at J, with 13 bases between the two ends. The germline CDR1 and CDR2 sequences are KGHSH and LQKENI. The CDR3 coding sequence is TGTGCCAGCTCACCTACGGGGGGCCGTAACACCGGGGAGCTGTTTTTT. Protein: CASSPTGGRNTGELFF.

About this clone: The sample contains more than one DNA sequence encoding this CDR3. V is TRBV29-1 and J is TRBJ2-3; 8 positions agree with TRBD1. The CDR3 runs to 13 residues. From germline, CDR1 is SQVTM and CDR2 ANQGSEA. With V trimmed by 4 bases and J by 0 bases, 0 bases remained unmatched. The CDR3 spells CSVGTGSTDTQYF. CDR3 DNA sequence: TGCAGCGTTGGGACAGGGAGCACAGATACGCAGTATTTT.

The chain uses TRBV7-9 and TRBJ2-1; tentative D call: TRBD2 (5 bases). V was pared by 1 base and J by 5 bases, with 18 bases between. In germline, CDR1 is SEHNR, CDR2 FQNEAQ (reference sequence). The CDR3 length is 17 residues. The CDR3: CASSLGVAASGDNEQFF. CDR3 DNA: TGTGCCAGCAGCTTAGGGGTCGCCGCCAGCGGAGACAATGAGCAGTTCTTC.

The chain recombines TRBV29-1 with TRBJ1-1; perhaps TRBD1 as D (5 bases). Trimming took off 6 bases at V and 2 bases at J, with 16 bases between the two ends. Germline values: CDR1 SQVTM, CDR2 ANQGSEA. The CDR3 is made up of 14 amino acids. CDR3: CSVDVPGPNTEAFF. DNA for the CDR3: TGCAGCGTCGACGTTCCGGGGCCCAACACTGAAGCTTTCTTT.

This rearrangement joins TRBV19 to TRBJ2-5; D assignment may be TRBD1 or TRBD2 (5 bases each). This CDR3 has 14 amino acids. Trimming stripped 5 bases from V and 5 bases from J, with 15 bases between. The V gene's germline CDR1 is LNHDA and CDR2 SQIVND (reference sequence). The CDR3 sequence: CASSGTLGLETQYF. The CDR3 nucleotides are TGTGCCAGTAGTGGGACCCTAGGACTTGAGACCCAGTACTTC.

The chain joins TRBV19 to TRBJ1-2, with unresolved D. CDR1 and CDR2 (germline): LNHDA, SQIVND (reference sequence). There are 14 residues in the CDR3. With 6 bases removed from V and 2 bases from J, the gap between germline ends came to 13 bases. The CDR3 region is CASSLIPGNYGYTF. Written as DNA, the CDR3 is TGTGCCAGTAGCCTCATCCCGGGGAACTATGGCTACACCTTC.

The chain has TRBV30 and TRBJ2-7; perhaps TRBD2 as D (5 bases). Trimming took 2 bases from V and 6 from J, leaving 23 bases between them. Looked up from germline, CDR1 is GTSNPN and CDR2 is SVGIG (reference sequence). This CDR3 is built from 16 residues. CDR3 bases: TGTGCCTGGAGTTCGGGGAAAGGAGTTCGACCCCTCGAGCAGTACTTC. Its protein is CAWSSGKGVRPLEQYF.